This T cell receptor beta chain was recorded in a study of shared clonotypes between healthy human individuals. Notes on this clone: The antigen is not known. One end of the junction varies from germline; a read error may be responsible.

For each subset, genomic DNA was distributed in equal portions over several immunoSEQ plates. Each unsorted PBMC replicate got 300 ng genomic DNA, approximately 29,000 genomes. This table comes from immunoSEQ multiplex PCR, and its TCRdb copy is limited to in-frame clones, with some not included. The sample has about 480,000 clones; around 79% are singletons. Whole-study results and caveats: Sampling covered nothing but blood. Tissue TCR repertoires likely differ from those found in blood.

Germline V gene lookup returns CDR1 SSHAT and CDR2 FNYEAQ (reference sequence). The CDR3 is made up of 14 amino acids. The TCR originated in a woman in her forties in good health. Some clones in this sample may be carry-over from other donors' samples. The sequenced material came from PBMCs. The chain uses TRBV7-7 and TRBJ2-3; a weak D match, TRBD1 (6 bases). The CDR3 reads CASSSGVGPDTQYF. The CDR3 coding sequence is TGTGCTAGCAGCTCAGGGGTGGGCCCAGATACGCAGTATTTT. Together with reference TRBV7-7 and TRBJ2-3, the CDR3 gives the full variable domain: GAGVSQSPRYKVTKRGQDVTLRCDPISSHATLYWYQQALGQGPEFLTYFNYEAQPDKSGLPSDRFSAERPEGSISTLTIQRTEQRDSAMYRCASSSGVGPDTQYFGPGTRLTVL.